A single sample is the source of the 5 T cell receptor beta chains below, sequenced in a study of control samples from healthy donors and cancer patients. Sequenced by immunoSEQ multiplex PCR; TCRdb stores in-frame clones only, minus some. The sample consists of around 51,000 clones, 88% of them appearing once. Sequenced: PBMCs. These receptors were collected from a man between 50 and 59 years old with head and neck cancer.

The rearrangement joins TRBV6-5 to TRBJ1-4; 8 nucleotides agree with TRBD1. V trimming: 5 bases; J trimming: 0 bases; junction bases outside the gene matches: 2. CDR1 MNHEY and CDR2 SVGAGI come from the germline V gene. The CDR3 consists of 15 residues. CDR3 nucleotide sequence: TGTGCCAGCAGTCAGACAGGGGCAACTAATGAAAAACTGTTTTTT. It codes for CASSQTGATNEKLFF.

The rearrangement joins TRBV7-8 to TRBJ2-7; D not certain. V was cut by 6 bases and J by 3 bases, with 9 bases left in between. Germline values: CDR1 SGHVS, CDR2 FQNEAQ. The CDR3 has 12 residues. The CDR3 coding sequence is TGTGCCAGCAGGGGAAGGGACTACGAGCAGTACTTC. Translated: CASRGRDYEQYF.

There are a few counts of this clone. V gene TRBV11-2 combines with J gene TRBJ2-3; the D is unclear. Germline CDR1 reads SGHAT; CDR2 reads FQNNGV. V was trimmed by 8 bases and J by 5 bases, leaving 8 bases between them. CDR3 length: 11 residues. CDR3 nucleotide sequence: TGTGCCAGCTTCTCCGGAGATACGCAGTATTTT. Protein sequence: CASFSGDTQYF.

The chain is built from TRBV5-4 and TRBJ2-1; TRBD2 aligns across 12 bases. Germline CDR1 reads SGHNT; CDR2 reads YYREEE (reference sequence). Germline trimming cut 0 bases from V and 7 bases from J; bases unmatched to any gene: 5. The CDR3 extends over 16 amino acids. CDR3 in amino acids: CASSLVGTSGRNEQFF. CDR3 nucleotides: TGTGCCAGCAGCTTGGTTGGGACTAGCGGGCGGAATGAGCAGTTCTTC.

The J gene is TRBJ1-4, the V gene TRBV3-1 (or the pseudogene TRBV3-2); 8 bases are a match to TRBD1. V shed 4 bases, J shed 8 bases, and the junction held 9 bases outside the gene matches. Germline CDR1 and CDR2: LGHDT and YNNKEL (reference sequence). The CDR3 is made up of 15 amino acids. This chain's CDR3 is CASSLGQGWYEKLFF. CDR3 DNA: TGTGCCAGCAGCCTAGGACAGGGTTGGTACGAAAAACTGTTTTTT.